The clone carrying this T cell receptor (delta chain) was seen a few times. The TCRdb protein, from a much larger clone, departs from this DNA's translation at residue 7, likely by read error; the protein shown derives from the DNA. Germline trimming cut 7 bases from V and 3 bases from J; bases unmatched to any gene: 19. CDR1 and CDR2 from the germline V gene are TSWWSYY and QGS. The CDR3 is 19 residues long. This entry comes from a study of γδ T cells in repeated Plasmodium falciparum infection. Bulk repertoires came from Vgamma9/Vdelta2+ or Vdelta2-negative gammadelta T cells flow-sorted from PBMC. TCRdb re-called the multiplex PCR reads with CATT. The sample includes around 86,000 delta-chain clones, roughly 1.4% seen only once; the top ten take around 8.3%.

Input material: gamma-delta T cells from blood. The rearrangement links TRDV1 to TRDJ1, with TRDD3 matching over 11 bases. TCRdb records no J gene; here it was assigned by comparing the DNA to germline. The sequence derives from a pool of human donors (malaria-infected and uninfected, not separated). The CDR3 bases are TGTGCTCTTGTGAATAGGGCTCCGGTCTGGGGGATACCGGCCGATAAACTCATCTTT. This translates into CALVNRAPVWGIPADKLIF.